The 27 T cell receptor beta chains below come from one sample, sequenced in a study of T-cell memory formation after mild COVID-19. TCRdb re-called the 5' RACE reads with MiXCR, one entry per CDR3 protein. This sample has about 190,000 distinct CDR3 sequences, with roughly 30% found just once. The sample was PBMCs or a T cell subset sorted from them (not recorded which). The receptors were sampled from an adult woman who had mild COVID-19 (a few samples of this study predate the infection). Cell type and time point are not known.

V is TRBV29-1 and J is TRBJ1-1; D is ambiguous. The CDR3 contains 13 residues. V was pared by 4 bases and J by 0 bases, with 9 bases between. Germline V lookup: CDR1 SQVTM, CDR2 ANQGSEA. CDR3 DNA sequence: TGCAGCGTTGCGCCCTTACTGAACACTGAAGCTTTCTTT. As protein: CSVAPLLNTEAFF.

The chain uses TRBV4-1 and TRBJ2-7, with D uncertain. This CDR3 comprises 15 residues. The germline gives CDR1 MGHRA, CDR2 YSYEKL. Trimming removed 4 bases at V and 2 bases at J, with 15 bases between. The CDR3 reads CASSPTIGMAYEQYF. CDR3 coding DNA: TGCGCCAGCAGCCCAACGATAGGGATGGCCTACGAGCAGTACTTC.

This clonotype was picked up a small number of times. The chain is built from TRBV15 and TRBJ2-5; 8 nucleotides line up with TRBD1. V trimming: 0 bases; J trimming: 5 bases; junction bases outside the gene matches: 2. Germline loops: CDR1 LNHNV, CDR2 YYDKDF (reference sequence). CDR3 size: 14 residues. As DNA, the CDR3 is TGTGCCACCAGCAGAGACAGGGGGCCGGAGACCCAGTACTTC. This gives the protein CATSRDRGPETQYF.

Only a few counts were recorded for this clonotype. The CDR3 loop is CASTLGLAVDTQYF. For the CDR3, the DNA is TGTGCCAGCACCTTGGGACTAGCGGTAGATACGCAGTATTTT. The J gene is TRBJ2-3, the V gene TRBV3-1; 11 bases align to TRBD2. The CDR3 is 14 amino acids. The germline CDR1 and CDR2 sequences are LGHDT and YNNKEL (reference sequence). J lost 5 bases, V lost 7 bases, and 5 bases had no gene match.

The chain carries TRBV27 and TRBJ2-1; tentative D call: TRBD2 (7 bases). Germline V gene data show CDR1 as MNHEY and CDR2 as SMNVEV (reference sequence). The CDR3 is 17 amino acids. The V end was cut by 6 bases, the J end by 0 bases, with 18 bases between. The CDR3 DNA sequence: TGTGCCAGCAGCTCCCCCCCGGGGGGCGGCTCCTACAATGAGCAGTTCTTC. Amino acids: CASSSPPGGGSYNEQFF.

This chain uses TRBV28 with TRBJ2-7, with 7 positions matching TRBD1. This CDR3 is 15 amino acids long. J gave up 2 bases and V 2 bases, and 6 bases lay outside the gene matches. Germline V gene sequence: CDR1 MDHEN, CDR2 SYDVKM. This chain's CDR3 is CASSLIRGHTYEQYF. CDR3 in DNA: TGTGCCAGCAGTTTAATAAGGGGGCATACCTACGAGCAGTACTTC.

The CDR3 loop reads CSAREGGTMNTEAFF. CDR3 in DNA: TGCAGTGCTAGAGAGGGAGGGACCATGAACACTGAAGCTTTCTTT. This chain uses TRBV20-1 with TRBJ1-1; D is possibly TRBD1 (5 bases). The CDR3 runs 15 residues. Germline V gene lookup returns CDR1 DFQATT and CDR2 SNEGSKA (reference sequence). Deletions cut 0 bases from V and 0 bases from J, with 11 bases between.

Turning to this clonotype: The junction does not match germline at one end; this may be a read error. The chain joins TRBV27 to TRBJ1-2; D not certain. This CDR3 comprises 16 residues. Germline V gives CDR1 MNHEY, CDR2 SMNVEV (reference sequence). The DNA of the CDR3 is TGTGACAGCAGTTTATCGTGGCGAGACAATGAGGATGGCTACACCTTC. Protein sequence: CDSSLSWRDNEDGYTF.

There are a few counts of this clonotype. The chain carries TRBV24-1 and TRBJ1-5; D possibly corresponds to TRBD1 (6 bases). V gave up 5 bases and J gave up 2 bases, with 15 bases separating them. The CDR3 runs 16 residues. Per germline, CDR1 KGHDR and CDR2 SFDVKD. The CDR3 region is CATSGVRGDGNQPQHF. CDR3 DNA sequence: TGTGCCACCAGTGGAGTCAGGGGAGATGGCAATCAGCCCCAGCATTTT.

This clonotype was picked up a small number of times. The genes are TRBV30 and TRBJ1-4, with D possibly being TRBD1 (5 bases). CDR1 is GTSNPN and CDR2 is SVGIG in the germline V gene (reference sequence). V gave up 3 bases and J gave up 5 bases, with 16 bases separating them. This CDR3 region has 15 residues. The DNA of the CDR3 is TGTGCCTGGAGGAGATCCGGGACGGTAAATGAAAAACTGTTTTTT. Its translation: CAWRRSGTVNEKLFF.

The rearrangement links TRBV12-5 to TRBJ2-3; 9 positions match TRBD2. CDR1 and CDR2 from the germline V gene are LGHNT and FRNRAP. Trimming took 1 base from V and 7 from J; bases not matched to a gene: 12. The CDR3 has 17 amino acids. The CDR3 nucleotides are TGTGCTAGTGGTTTGGCTTATAGCGGGGGCCTTTTTAATACGCAGTATTTT. Translation: CASGLAYSGGLFNTQYF.

Only a few counts were recorded for this clonotype. This chain connects TRBV5-1 to TRBJ2-1, with 7 bases identical to TRBD1. The CDR3 totals 12 residues. Trimming removed 4 bases from V and 8 bases from J; junction bases left unmatched: 3. CDR1 SGHRS and CDR2 YFSETQ come from the germline V gene. CDR3 sequence reads: CASSVDRDEQFF. The CDR3 DNA sequence: TGCGCCAGCAGCGTAGACAGGGATGAGCAGTTCTTC.

This clonotype was detected only a few times. The chain couples TRBV27 to TRBJ2-7; the D is unclear. Between the trimmed V and J ends, which lost 5 bases and 1 base, there was a span of 9 bases. Per germline, CDR1 MNHEY and CDR2 SMNVEV (reference sequence). The CDR3 has 13 residues. CDR3 amino acids: CASSHGPSYEQYV. CDR3 nucleotide sequence: TGTGCCAGCAGTCACGGGCCATCCTACGAGCAGTACGTC.

CDR3: CASSSVPGGSYEQYF. CDR3 sequence (DNA): TGTGCCAGCAGCTCCGTCCCGGGCGGATCCTACGAGCAGTACTTC. The chain links TRBV11-1 to TRBJ2-7; D unresolved. Germline CDR1 reads SGHAT; CDR2 reads FQDESV (reference sequence). The CDR3 is 15 amino acids. The germline V and J ends were trimmed by 4 bases and 1 base, with 14 bases remaining between them. The complete variable domain, with remaining parts taken from reference TRBV11-1 and TRBJ2-7, reads EAEVAQSPRYKITEKSQAVAFWCDPISGHATLYWYRQILGQGPELLVQFQDESVVDDSQLPKDRFSAERLKGVDSTLKIQPAELGDSAMYLCASSSVPGGSYEQYFGPGTRLTVT.

This clonotype has a handful of counts. This chain joins TRBV24-1 and TRBJ2-3; D call uncertain. Trimming stripped 3 bases from V and 4 bases from J, with 13 bases between. The CDR3 sequence is 15 residues long. CDR1 and CDR2 from the germline V gene are KGHDR and SFDVKD. This chain's CDR3 is CATSDPLSGADTQYF. CDR3 DNA sequence: TGTGCCACCAGTGATCCCCTGAGTGGGGCAGATACGCAGTATTTT.

This clonotype came up a few times. This rearrangement joins TRBV11-2 to TRBJ2-5, with no clear D. CDR3 size: 14 residues. Trimming pared 5 bases from V and 1 base from J, leaving 11 bases between. Germline values: CDR1 SGHAT, CDR2 FQNNGV. The CDR3 loop reads CASSPGMSQETQYF. In DNA form, the CDR3 reads TGTGCCAGCAGCCCTGGCATGAGCCAAGAGACCCAGTACTTC.

This chain joins TRBV3-1 and TRBJ1-3, with D perhaps matching TRBD1 (6 bases). In germline, CDR1 is LGHDT, CDR2 YNNKEL (reference sequence). There are 12 residues in the CDR3. Trimming took off 4 bases at V and 9 bases at J, with 10 bases between the two ends. The CDR3 sequence is CASSPHRATIYF. CDR3 nucleotides: TGTGCCAGCAGCCCTCACAGGGCCACCATATATTTT. The full variable domain, rest sourced from reference TRBV3-1 and TRBJ1-3, is DTAVSQTPKYLVTQMGNDKSIKCEQNLGHDTMYWYKQDSKKFLKIMFSYNNKELIINETVPNRFSPKSPDKAHLNLHINSLELGDSAVYFCASSPHRATIYFGEGSWLTVV.

This clonotype came up a few times. The V and J genes are TRBV4-2 and TRBJ1-1; D call uncertain. CDR1 and CDR2 from the germline V gene are LGHNA and YNFKEQ. The CDR3 contains 13 residues. V lost 3 bases and J lost 1, with 6 bases in between. CDR3 DNA: TGTGCCAGCAGCCAGGAAGAGAACACTGAAGCTTTCTTT. Protein product: CASSQEENTEAFF.

This clonotype was recorded a few times. V gene TRBV4-1 combines with J gene TRBJ2-5, with 7 bases lining up with TRBD2. From germline, CDR1 is MGHRA and CDR2 YSYEKL. V trimming: 1 base; J trimming: 2 bases; junction bases outside the gene matches: 10. The CDR3 loop spans 17 amino acids. The CDR3 nucleotides read TGCGCCAGCAGCCAAGGAAGGTCTAGCGGAGAACAAGAGACCCAGTACTTC. It translates to CASSQGRSSGEQETQYF.

This clonotype has a handful of counts. The rearrangement uses TRBV20-1 and TRBJ1-1; 8 nucleotides match TRBD1. V was clipped by 3 bases and J by 4 bases; unmatched bases: 1. CDR3 length equals 12 residues. In germline, CDR1 is DFQATT, CDR2 SNEGSKA (reference sequence). CDR3 in DNA: TGCAGTGCTAGGGACAGGGCCACTGAAGCTTTCTTT. Translated, it gives CSARDRATEAFF.

This clonotype was counted only a few times. The rearrangement joins TRBV12-3 or TRBV12-4 to TRBJ1-1, with TRBD1 as a possible D gene (6 bases). This CDR3 is built from 12 residues. Trimming removed 7 bases from V and 5 bases from J, with 11 bases in between. Here the CDR3 DNA reads TGTGCCAGCACCAAACAGGGAACTGAAGCTTTCTTT. This sequence encodes CASTKQGTEAFF.

V gene TRBV7-9 combines with J gene TRBJ2-5; 7 bases agree with TRBD2. This CDR3 is 15 amino acids long. J gave up 4 bases and V 5 bases, and 10 bases lay outside the gene matches. From germline, CDR1 is SEHNR and CDR2 FQNEAQ (reference sequence). The CDR3: CASSLTGTTIETQYF. The DNA for the CDR3 is TGTGCCAGCAGCCTCACCGGGACTACCATAGAGACCCAGTACTTC.

This clonotype has just a few counts. This chain links TRBV29-1 with TRBJ2-7, with D possibly matching TRBD1 (6 bases). CDR1 is SQVTM and CDR2 is ANQGSEA in the germline V gene. The CDR3 has 14 residues. The ends were cut back, 0 bases at V and 1 base at J, with 10 bases in the middle. In DNA, the CDR3 is TGCAGCGTTGAAGACAGGGGCCAATCCTACGAGCAGTACTTC. This sequence encodes CSVEDRGQSYEQYF.

The rearrangement links TRBV20-1 to TRBJ1-2, with 7 bases matching TRBD1. With V trimmed by 1 base and J by 4 bases, 3 bases remained unmatched. CDR1 is DFQATT, CDR2 SNEGSKA, per germline (reference sequence). The CDR3 runs 13 residues. The CDR3 DNA sequence: TGCAGTGCTAGAGGGGGGACAGTCTATGGCTACACCTTC. Its protein product is CSARGGTVYGYTF.

As regards this clonotype: A much larger clone differs from this one at a single base, so this may be a read error. The chain recombines TRBV11-3 with TRBJ1-1; D unresolved. Trimming left V 2 bases short and J 1 base short, with 5 bases between. This CDR3 is 13 amino acids long. Germline CDR1 and CDR2: SGHNT and YENEEA. Here the CDR3 reads CASSLKGNTEAFF. The CDR3 DNA follows: TGTGCCAGCAGCTTAAAAGGGAACACTGAAGCTTTCTTT. Full variable domain (outside the CDR3, taken from reference TRBV11-3 and TRBJ1-1): EAGVVQSPRYKIIEKKQPVAFWCNPISGHNTLYWYLQNLGQGPELLIRYENEEAVDDSQLPKDRFSAERLKGVDSTLKIQPAELGDSAVYLCASSLKGNTEAFFGQGTRLTVV.

This clonotype was seen a handful of times. The chain employs TRBV20-1 and TRBJ2-5; TRBD2 is a possible D gene (6 bases). CDR3 length equals 13 residues. V gave up 1 base and J gave up 8 bases, with 14 bases separating them. Germline V gives CDR1 DFQATT, CDR2 SNEGSKA (reference sequence). This CDR3 reads CSARADLGGTQYF. CDR3 nucleotides: TGCAGTGCTAGAGCGGACCTCGGGGGAACCCAGTACTTC.

The V gene is TRBV6-5, the J gene TRBJ2-7, with 7 bases identical to TRBD1. Germline loops: CDR1 MNHEY, CDR2 SVGAGI. The length of the CDR3 is 14 residues. V shed 3 bases, J shed 3 bases, and the junction held 5 bases outside the gene matches. CDR3 protein: CASSYGTAYYEQYF. The CDR3 region has the DNA TGTGCCAGCAGTTATGGGACAGCTTACTACGAGCAGTACTTC.